Sequencing of this T cell receptor (beta chain) was carried out in a study of post-analysis software for immune sequencing data. Study-level points and caveats: Patients had higher frequencies than controls of roughly 5 TRBV segments, including TRBV5-6, TRBV5-1 and TRBV20-1. With F measure, samples from one preparation batch clustered together strongly.

About this clonotype itself: Its antigen remains unidentified.

Unique molecular identifiers featured in each of the TCR beta cDNA libraries. TCRdb passed the PCR reads through MiXCR, listing each CDR3 protein once. The sample gives some 800,000 distinct CDR3 sequences, about 45% of which show up once; 4.9% is in the top ten. The germline V gene has CDR1 SGHRS and CDR2 YFSETQ. The V end was cut by 0 bases, the J end by 3 bases, with 14 bases between. The CDR3 has 16 amino acids. This TCR came from a girl between 10 and 17 years old with multiple sclerosis. Sequencing was performed on blood. This rearrangement joins TRBV5-1 to TRBJ2-3, with D possibly matching TRBD1 (5 bases). The chain's CDR3 is CASSLAGPGQTDTQYF. CDR3 nucleotides: TGCGCCAGCAGCTTGGCCGGGCCAGGACAAACAGATACGCAGTATTTT.